A single sample is the source of the 32 T cell receptor beta chains below, sequenced in a study of blood T cell repertoires in COVID-19. Profiling relied on immunoSEQ multiplex PCR, and the TCRdb table lists in-frame clones only, not all of them. The data show some 100,000 clones, with approximately 88% seen just once and 6.5% held by the top ten. Input material: peripheral blood. All receptors come from an older woman with acute or convalescent COVID-19.

The chain employs TRBV6-5 and TRBJ1-4, with 8 bases matching TRBD1. V dropped 4 bases and J dropped 0; count of bases not matched to a gene: 4. Germline CDR1 and CDR2: MNHEY and SVGAGI. The CDR3 totals 16 residues. Written as DNA, the CDR3 is TGTGCCAGCAGTTGGGGACAGGAGACAACTAATGAAAAACTGTTTTTT. It codes for CASSWGQETTNEKLFF.

Here the CDR3 reads CASSGRAFLDTQYF. Written as DNA, the CDR3 is TGCGCCAGCAGCGGGAGGGCCTTTTTAGATACGCAGTATTTT. The chain combines TRBV5-1 with TRBJ2-3; 7 bases are shared with TRBD2. The CDR3 is made up of 14 amino acids. V was clipped by 4 bases and J by 5 bases; unmatched bases: 7. Germline CDR1 SGHRS, CDR2 YFSETQ. The full variable domain, rest sourced from reference TRBV5-1 and TRBJ2-3, is KAGVTQTPRYLIKTRGQQVTLSCSPISGHRSVSWYQQTPGQGLQFLFEYFSETQRNKGNFPGRFSGRQFSNSRSEMNVSTLELGDSALYLCASSGRAFLDTQYFGPGTRLTVL.

The gene calls are TRBV5-5 and TRBJ2-7, with D possibly TRBD1 on 6 matching bases. CDR1 and CDR2 from the germline V gene are SGHKS and YYEKEE (reference sequence). Trimming took off 1 base at V and 0 bases at J, with 8 bases between the two ends. The CDR3 totals 14 residues. DNA for the CDR3: TGTGCCAGCAGCTTGCAGGGGATCTCCTACGAGCAGTACTTC. Encoded protein: CASSLQGISYEQYF.

V usage is TRBV9 and J usage is TRBJ1-2, with D possibly TRBD1 on 6 matching bases. The CDR3 is made up of 14 amino acids. Germline values: CDR1 SGDLS, CDR2 YYNGEE. V gave up 0 bases and J gave up 4 bases, with 10 bases separating them. CDR3 amino acids: CASSVAAGAYGYTF. As DNA, the CDR3 is TGTGCCAGCAGCGTAGCGGCAGGGGCCTATGGCTACACCTTC. The variable domain in full, with the rest retrieved from reference TRBV9 and TRBJ1-2, is DSGVTQTPKHLITATGQRVTLRCSPRSGDLSVYWYQQSLDQGLQFLIQYYNGEERAKGNILERFSAQQFPDLHSELNLSSLELGDSALYFCASSVAAGAYGYTFGSGTRLTVV.

This clone was seen a few times. V and J are TRBV27 and TRBJ2-1; D is uncertain. V lost 8 bases and J lost 0, with 8 bases in between. This CDR3 has 13 amino acids. CDR1 and CDR2 from the germline V gene are MNHEY and SMNVEV (reference sequence). CDR3 amino acids: CASSRSSYNEQFF. DNA for the CDR3: TGTGCCAGCTCCCGGAGCTCCTACAATGAGCAGTTCTTC.

The rearrangement joins TRBV6-1 to TRBJ1-3, with D unclear. The CDR3 contains 15 residues. V dropped 3 bases and J dropped 7 bases, with 16 bases sitting between them. The V gene's germline CDR1 is MNHNS and CDR2 SASEGT. Here the CDR3 DNA reads TGTGCCAGCAGTGATCAGGTCGGTGCCTGGAACACCATATATTTT. This translates into CASSDQVGAWNTIYF.

This clone was detected only a few times. This chain's CDR3 is CASSFSVTNTEAFF. The CDR3 region has the DNA TGTGCCAGCAGCTTTAGTGTTACGAACACTGAAGCTTTCTTT. V usage is TRBV11-1 and J usage is TRBJ1-1; D unclear. This CDR3 spans 14 amino acids. Trimming left V 3 bases short and J 1 base short, with 9 bases between. The germline gives CDR1 SGHAT, CDR2 FQDESV (reference sequence).

The chain employs TRBV7-9 and TRBJ1-1, with D perhaps TRBD1 (5 bases). The V end was cut by 3 bases, the J end by 7 bases, with 6 bases between. There are 11 residues in the CDR3. Germline CDR1 SEHNR, CDR2 FQNEAQ (reference sequence). This chain's CDR3 is CASSLQGEAFF. The CDR3 DNA follows: TGTGCCAGCAGCTTGCAGGGTGAAGCTTTCTTT.

This clone was found once. The J gene is TRBJ1-2, the V gene TRBV28; possible D gene TRBD1, 6 bases. V lost 6 bases and J lost 4, with 15 bases in between. The CDR3 sequence is 14 residues long. Looked up from germline, CDR1 is MDHEN and CDR2 is SYDVKM. The CDR3 is CASRAGQRGYGYTF. CDR3 bases: TGTGCCAGCAGGGCTGGACAGCGGGGCTATGGCTACACCTTC.

The chain joins TRBV25-1 to TRBJ2-5; D is unclear. The CDR3 spans 16 residues. Germline CDR1 MGHDK, CDR2 SYGVNS. V was pared by 5 bases and J by 5 bases, with 21 bases between. CDR3 sequence (DNA): TGTGCCAGCAGTCAGTGGAGTGGAGTAGGAAAGGAGACCCAGTACTTC. Protein product: CASSQWSGVGKETQYF.

The rearrangement joins TRBV14 to TRBJ1-1; D not certain. From germline, CDR1 is SGHDN and CDR2 FVKESK. Trimming pared 3 bases from V and 3 bases from J, leaving 11 bases between. This CDR3 spans 14 amino acids. The DNA of the CDR3 is TGTGCCAGCAGCCATAGAACCCCCGACACTGAAGCTTTCTTT. Translated, it gives CASSHRTPDTEAFF.

The chain joins TRBV19 to TRBJ1-1; TRBD1 might be the D (6 bases). Germline CDR1 reads LNHDA; CDR2 reads SQIVND (reference sequence). V lost 8 bases and J lost 0, with 16 bases in between. This CDR3 comprises 15 residues. CDR3 bases: TGTGCCAGTGACCCGGGTGGACAGTTGAACACTGAAGCTTTCTTT. This sequence encodes CASDPGGQLNTEAFF.

V and J are TRBV19 and TRBJ1-1; 9 bases fit TRBD1. Germline V gene sequence: CDR1 LNHDA, CDR2 SQIVND (reference sequence). The CDR3 is 16 amino acids. With V trimmed by 5 bases and J by 1 base, 8 bases remained unmatched. CDR3 sequence: CASSVGDRVRNTEAFF. The DNA for the CDR3 is TGTGCCAGTAGTGTGGGGGACAGGGTAAGGAACACTGAAGCTTTCTTT. Full variable domain (outside the CDR3, taken from reference TRBV19 and TRBJ1-1): DGGITQSPKYLFRKEGQNVTLSCEQNLNHDAMYWYRQDPGQGLRLIYYSQIVNDFQKGDIAEGYSVSREKKESFPLTVTSAQKNPTAFYLCASSVGDRVRNTEAFFGQGTRLTVV.

The J gene is TRBJ2-7, the V gene TRBV28; the match to TRBD2 covers 10 bases. Trimming at V came to 6 bases and at J to 6 bases, leaving 5 bases not matched to a gene. The CDR3 has 13 residues. CDR1 MDHEN and CDR2 SYDVKM come from the germline V gene. The CDR3 loop is CASRTSGFSEQYF. As DNA, the CDR3 is TGTGCCAGCAGGACTAGCGGGTTCTCCGAGCAGTACTTC.

The chain has TRBV29-1 and TRBJ1-1, with 8 bases fitting TRBD1. The junction had 8 bases not matched to a gene; V was cut back by 7 bases and J by 7 bases. The germline gives CDR1 SQVTM, CDR2 ANQGSEA. The CDR3 extends over 12 amino acids. CDR3 loop: CSGYRGGDEAFF. The CDR3, as DNA: TGCAGCGGTTACAGGGGGGGGGATGAAGCTTTCTTT. Full variable domain (outside the CDR3, taken from reference TRBV29-1 and TRBJ1-1): SAVISQKPSRDICQRGTSLTIQCQVDSQVTMMFWYRQQPGQSLTLIATANQGSEATYESGFVIDKFPISRPNLTFSTLTVSNMSPEDSSIYLCSGYRGGDEAFFGQGTRLTVV.

This chain uses TRBV7-2 with TRBJ2-5, with TRBD2 identical over 8 bases. CDR1 is SGHTA, CDR2 FQGNSA, per germline. The length of the CDR3 is 15 residues. V trimming: 3 bases; J trimming: 5 bases; junction bases outside the gene matches: 8. The CDR3: CASSFLAGLRETQYF. The CDR3 bases are TGTGCCAGCAGCTTTCTAGCGGGCCTGCGGGAGACCCAGTACTTC.

V usage is TRBV7-2 and J usage is TRBJ2-2; perhaps TRBD2 as D (5 bases). The V end was cut by 7 bases, the J end by 5 bases, with 20 bases between. Germline loops: CDR1 SGHTA, CDR2 FQGNSA. The CDR3 loop spans 16 amino acids. The CDR3 sequence is CASTLRLRSGTGELFF. CDR3 bases: TGTGCCAGCACCCTGCGGCTGAGATCGGGGACCGGGGAGCTGTTTTTT.

The chain is built from TRBV7-8 and TRBJ1-2; D is uncertain. Germline V lookup: CDR1 SGHVS, CDR2 FQNEAQ. The V gene lost 1 base and the J gene lost 8 bases, with 11 bases spanning the gap. This CDR3 is built from 13 residues. CDR3 bases: TGTGCCAGCAGCTTAGGGGCGGGGAAGGGCTACACCTTC. It is translated as CASSLGAGKGYTF.

The chain uses TRBV19 and TRBJ2-1; 8 bases line up with TRBD2. The V gene end was trimmed by 3 bases and the J gene end by 7 bases; junction bases not matched to a gene: 11. The CDR3 consists of 16 residues. Germline loops: CDR1 LNHDA, CDR2 SQIVND (reference sequence). The CDR3 spells CASSMGGLEFGNEQFF. The CDR3 DNA reads as TGTGCCAGTAGTATGGGGGGACTAGAATTTGGAAATGAGCAGTTCTTC.

This rearrangement joins TRBV27 to TRBJ2-3, with 8 nucleotides matching TRBD2. V dropped 2 bases and J dropped 4; count of bases not matched to a gene: 8. The germline gives CDR1 MNHEY, CDR2 SMNVEV (reference sequence). The CDR3 extends over 16 amino acids. CDR3: CASSLTGTSAPDTQYF. In DNA form, the CDR3 reads TGTGCCAGCAGTTTAACCGGGACTAGTGCGCCAGATACGCAGTATTTT.

The chain combines TRBV2 with TRBJ2-1, with TRBD2 identical over 10 bases. V shed 5 bases, J shed 9 bases, and the junction held 28 bases outside the gene matches. CDR1 and CDR2 (germline): SNHLY, FYNNEI. The CDR3 runs to 21 residues. CDR3 in amino acids: CASSTSQGTSGKVLIIGEQFF. The CDR3, as DNA: TGTGCCAGCAGTACGTCACAGGGTACTAGCGGGAAGGTTTTGATAATTGGTGAGCAGTTCTTC. The whole variable domain, remainder taken from reference TRBV2 and TRBJ2-1, is EPEVTQTPSHQVTQMGQEVILRCVPISNHLYFYWYRQILGQKVEFLVSFYNNEISEKSEIFDDQFSVERPDGSNFTLKIRSTKLEDSAMYFCASSTSQGTSGKVLIIGEQFFGPGTRLTVL.

The genes are TRBV6-1 and TRBJ2-3; 9 bases map to TRBD2. From germline, CDR1 is MNHNS and CDR2 SASEGT. V dropped 4 bases and J dropped 4; count of bases not matched to a gene: 9. This CDR3 has 16 amino acids. Here the CDR3 DNA reads TGTGCCAGCAGTGCCCAGGGACTAGCTGGGGCAGATACGCAGTATTTT. Its protein product is CASSAQGLAGADTQYF.

The rearrangement joins TRBV2 to TRBJ2-3; D remains unclear. V shed 4 bases and J shed 0 bases, with 11 bases lying between them. CDR3 length: 15 amino acids. The germline CDR1 and CDR2 sequences are SNHLY and FYNNEI. The chain's CDR3 is CASSGLGTSTDTQYF. CDR3 bases: TGTGCCAGCAGTGGTCTGGGCACTAGCACAGATACGCAGTATTTT.

This sequence joins TRBV9 and TRBJ2-3; perhaps TRBD1 as D (6 bases). Trimming took off 4 bases at V and 4 bases at J, with 16 bases between the two ends. The CDR3 is 15 residues long. The germline CDR1 and CDR2 sequences are SGDLS and YYNGEE. This chain's CDR3 is CASSPGVIRSDTQYF. CDR3 sequence (DNA): TGTGCCAGCAGCCCAGGGGTGATTCGTTCAGATACGCAGTATTTT.

The V and J genes are TRBV28 and TRBJ1-1, with D possibly TRBD1 on 6 matching bases. Germline values: CDR1 MDHEN, CDR2 SYDVKM. Trimming pared 6 bases from V and 4 bases from J, leaving 9 bases between. The CDR3 loop spans 12 amino acids. The DNA for the CDR3 is TGTGCCAGCAGCGGGGGGCTCACTGAAGCTTTCTTT. It translates to CASSGGLTEAFF.

This clone showed up just once. A read error may produce the germline difference seen at one junction end. The chain joins TRBV28 to TRBJ1-1, with 8 bases lining up with TRBD1. Germline CDR1 reads MDHEN; CDR2 reads SYDVKM. The CDR3 covers 17 residues. The CDR3 loop reads CARSPATGGAGAAEAFF. As DNA, the CDR3 is TGTGCCCGCAGTCCGGCTACAGGGGGGGCGGGGGCGGCTGAAGCTTTCTTT.

The chain links TRBV7-6 to TRBJ1-3; 11 bases line up with TRBD1. The V gene's germline CDR1 is SGHVS and CDR2 FNYEAQ. V was pared by 4 bases and J by 2 bases, with 4 bases of the junction left unmatched. The CDR3 spans 16 residues. In DNA, the CDR3 is TGTGCCAGCAGCTCGGACAGGGGGCCGACTGGAAACACCATATATTTT. Translation gives CASSSDRGPTGNTIYF.

This rearrangement joins TRBV6-2 or TRBV6-3 to TRBJ1-1, with a tentative D call TRBD1 (5 bases). This CDR3 comprises 12 residues. Trimming took 2 bases from V and 5 from J, leaving 6 bases between them. Germline loops: CDR1 MNHEY, CDR2 SVGEGT. The CDR3 reads CASSYGGTEAFF. CDR3 in DNA: TGTGCCAGCAGTTACGGGGGGACTGAAGCTTTCTTT.

V gene TRBV6-5 combines with J gene TRBJ1-4; D might be TRBD1 (6 bases). Germline values: CDR1 MNHEY, CDR2 SVGAGI. Trimming removed 8 bases from V and 8 bases from J, with 15 bases in between. The CDR3 extends over 13 amino acids. This CDR3 reads CASFHWGREKLFF. The CDR3 nucleotides read TGTGCCAGCTTCCACTGGGGGCGGGAAAAACTGTTTTTT.

This chain links TRBV2 with TRBJ2-7; 9 positions match TRBD2. Trimming took 7 bases from V and 3 from J; bases not matched to a gene: 13. The CDR3 spans 16 residues. CDR1 is SNHLY, CDR2 FYNNEI, per germline. This CDR3 is CASTRLPSGTLYEQYF. The DNA for the CDR3 is TGTGCCAGCACCAGGCTTCCTAGCGGGACCCTCTACGAGCAGTACTTC.

This sequence joins TRBV5-1 and TRBJ1-6, with 7 bases matching TRBD1. Germline trimming cut 4 bases from V and 4 bases from J; bases unmatched to any gene: 8. The CDR3 runs 16 residues. Germline V gene data show CDR1 as SGHRS and CDR2 as YFSETQ. As DNA, the CDR3 is TGCGCCAGCAGCCGGACAGGCGAGGGGTATAATTCACCCCTCCACTTT. This codes for CASSRTGEGYNSPLHF.

This clone was counted once. CDR3 in amino acids: CASSQDAAGWDEQFF. CDR3 nucleotides: TGTGCCAGCAGCCAAGATGCGGCAGGGTGGGATGAGCAGTTCTTC. The rearrangement joins TRBV4-2 to TRBJ2-1; D might be TRBD1 (5 bases). Germline V gene lookup returns CDR1 LGHNA and CDR2 YNFKEQ. The CDR3 covers 15 residues. V lost 0 bases and J 8 bases, leaving 14 bases between the germline ends.